This TCR beta chain stems from a study of T-cell memory formation after mild COVID-19. TCRdb redid the calling of the 5' RACE reads with MiXCR, one entry per CDR3 protein. This table holds about 200,000 distinct CDR3 sequences, around 8.8% found once. Germline assignment: CDR1 DFQATT and CDR2 SNEGSKA (reference sequence). J lost 1 base, V lost 6 bases, and 4 bases had no gene match. This CDR3 has 13 amino acids. Turning to this clonotype: What it recognizes is unknown.

Study results and caveats: The study found balanced CD4/CD8 in clones contracting day 15 to 85 and a CD4+ lean in later expanders.

The rearrangement joins TRBV20-1 to TRBJ2-3, with TRBD2 matching over 7 bases. Sequencing used PBMCs or a T cell subset sorted from them (not recorded which). The receptor comes from a man between 18 and 29 years old who had mild COVID-19 (a few samples of this study predate the infection). Cell type and time point are not known. The CDR3, as DNA: TGCAGTGCCCTTGGGGGGGGCACAGATACGCAGTATTTT. The encoded protein is CSALGGGTDTQYF.